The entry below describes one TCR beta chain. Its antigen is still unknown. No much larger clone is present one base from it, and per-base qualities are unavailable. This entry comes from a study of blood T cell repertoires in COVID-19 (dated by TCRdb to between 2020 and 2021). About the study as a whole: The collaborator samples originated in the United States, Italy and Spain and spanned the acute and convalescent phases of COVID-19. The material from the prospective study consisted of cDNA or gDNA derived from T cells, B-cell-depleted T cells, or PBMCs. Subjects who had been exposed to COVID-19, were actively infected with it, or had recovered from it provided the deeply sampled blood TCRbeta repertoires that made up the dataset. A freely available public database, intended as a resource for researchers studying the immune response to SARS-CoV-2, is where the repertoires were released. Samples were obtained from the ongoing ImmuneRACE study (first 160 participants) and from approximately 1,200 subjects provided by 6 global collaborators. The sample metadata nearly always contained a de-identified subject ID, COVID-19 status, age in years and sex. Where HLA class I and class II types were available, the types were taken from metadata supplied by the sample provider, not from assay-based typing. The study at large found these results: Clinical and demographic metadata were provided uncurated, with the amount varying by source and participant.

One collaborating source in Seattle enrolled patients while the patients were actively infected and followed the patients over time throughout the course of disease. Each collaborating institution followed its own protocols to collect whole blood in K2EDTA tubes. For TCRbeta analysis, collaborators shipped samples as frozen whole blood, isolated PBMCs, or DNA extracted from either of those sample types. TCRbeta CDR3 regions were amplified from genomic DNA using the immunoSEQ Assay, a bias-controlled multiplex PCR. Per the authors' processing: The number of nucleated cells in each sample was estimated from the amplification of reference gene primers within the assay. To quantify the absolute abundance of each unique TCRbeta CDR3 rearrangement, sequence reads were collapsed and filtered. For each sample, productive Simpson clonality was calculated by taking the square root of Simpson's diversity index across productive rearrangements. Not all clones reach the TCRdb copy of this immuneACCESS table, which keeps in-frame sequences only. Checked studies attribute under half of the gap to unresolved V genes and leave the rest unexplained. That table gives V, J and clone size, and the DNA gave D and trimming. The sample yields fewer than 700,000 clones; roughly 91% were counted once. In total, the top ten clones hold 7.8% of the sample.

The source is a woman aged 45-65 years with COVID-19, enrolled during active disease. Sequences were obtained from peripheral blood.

Read as DNA, the sequence is TGTGCCAGCAGTCGGGGGGTGGGGCAGCCCCAGCATTTT. Translated, it reads CASSRGVGQPQHF. The rearranged chain carries TRBV6-5 and TRBJ1-5, and perhaps TRBD1 as D gene, on 5 matching bases. Its CDR3 holds 13 amino acids, cysteine through phenylalanine. Only the CDR3 portion is preserved as DNA: 39 bases, with reading frame beginning at the first base. CDR1 and CDR2, looked up from the germline V gene, are MNHEY and SVGAGI. V is pared back by 5 bases and J by 7 bases, with 12 bases lying between the germline termini.